Below, 18 T cell receptor beta chains from the same sample are listed, as sequenced in a study of CD8 T cells in ankylosing spondylitis (dated by TCRdb to 2016 to 2017). Here is what the overall study found, with its caveats: Blood from ankylosing spondylitis patients appeared to be characterized by a TCR beta motif composed of about eight highly homologous amino acid variants.

The library came from 5' RACE. Sequenced on an Illumina HiSeq 2500. TCRdb's own reprocessing of the public reads used fastp at Q25 and MiXCR and kept productive beta chains. Each record represents a unique CDR3 protein, reported with the most common genes and DNA among its rows. The sample contains a few hundred thousand distinct CDR3 sequences, 6.5% to 10% of them found a single time. The top ten clonotypes cover just over 14% of the sample. These TCRs are of unknown antigen specificity. The source material was blood, either unsorted or a sorted T cell fraction (not recorded which). The receptors stem from a male donor with ankylosing spondylitis.

The J gene is TRBJ2-7, the V gene TRBV5-1, with TRBD1 matching 9 bases. This CDR3 is built from 15 residues. J lost 1 base, V lost 6 bases, and 8 bases had no gene match. In germline, CDR1 is SGHRS, CDR2 YFSETQ. CDR3 in amino acids: CASTLTGQGSYEQYF. The CDR3 region has the DNA TGCGCCAGCACCCTCACGGGACAGGGTTCCTACGAGCAGTACTTC.

This clonotype has at least ten counts. The chain links TRBV29-1 to TRBJ2-2; D is possibly TRBD2 (5 bases). V lost 2 bases to trimming and J lost 2 bases, with 15 bases between them. The CDR3 is made up of 16 amino acids. Per germline, CDR1 SQVTM and CDR2 ANQGSEA. The DNA of the CDR3 is TGCAGCGTTGAACCATCGGGGAATTTTAACACCGGGGAGCTGTTTTTT. It encodes CSVEPSGNFNTGELFF.

The chain links TRBV9 to TRBJ1-1; tentatively, D is TRBD1 (5 bases). Germline V gene sequence: CDR1 SGDLS, CDR2 YYNGEE. Deletions cut 6 bases from V and 1 base from J, with 10 bases between. This CDR3 is 13 amino acids long. The CDR3 sequence: CASNAGENTEAFF. The CDR3 region has the DNA TGTGCCAGCAATGCGGGGGAGAACACTGAAGCTTTCTTT.

This clonotype came up many times. The CDR3: CATSGGAGNEQFF. Written as DNA, the CDR3 is TGTGCCACCAGTGGGGGGGCCGGGAATGAGCAGTTCTTC. This chain links TRBV24-1 with TRBJ2-1; D possibly uses TRBD1 or TRBD2 (6 bases each). Trimming stripped 5 bases from V and 7 bases from J, with 11 bases between. CDR1 KGHDR and CDR2 SFDVKD come from the germline V gene. This CDR3 has 13 amino acids.

The chain uses TRBV7-2 and TRBJ1-3; D remains unclear. V was cut by 3 bases and J by 0 bases, with 12 bases left in between. This CDR3 has 16 residues. Germline V lookup: CDR1 SGHTA, CDR2 FQGNSA. The CDR3 loop is CASSLDRLFSGNTIYF. Written as DNA, the CDR3 is TGTGCCAGCAGCTTGGATCGGCTTTTCTCTGGAAACACCATATATTTT.

The CDR3: CATVGGTSGVREQFF. CDR3 nucleotide sequence: TGTGCCACCGTAGGAGGAACTAGCGGGGTCCGTGAGCAGTTCTTC. The chain joins TRBV15 to TRBJ2-1; 10 positions match TRBD2. V was clipped by 8 bases and J by 9 bases; unmatched bases: 13. This CDR3 region has 15 residues. The germline V gene has CDR1 LNHNV and CDR2 YYDKDF (reference sequence).

This clonotype turned up a few times. V and J are TRBV12-3 or TRBV12-4 and TRBJ1-3; D is ambiguous. This CDR3 spans 14 amino acids. The V end lost 3 bases, the J end lost 0 bases, and 6 bases lay between the germline ends. The CDR3 coding sequence is TGTGCCAGCAGTTTTACCATCTCTGGAAACACCATATATTTT. Its translation: CASSFTISGNTIYF.

At least ten counts were recorded for this clonotype. This chain links TRBV9 with TRBJ2-7; 12 bases are shared with TRBD2. Germline CDR1 reads SGDLS; CDR2 reads YYNGEE. This CDR3 has 15 residues. Trimming took 3 bases from V and 2 from J; bases not matched to a gene: 3. As DNA, the CDR3 is TGTGCCAGCAGCGAAGGACTAGCGGGAACCTACGAGCAGTACTTC. It is translated as CASSEGLAGTYEQYF.

This clonotype was observed a handful of times. The gene calls are TRBV5-1 and TRBJ2-1; D is ambiguous. V lost 3 bases and J lost 6, with 16 bases in between. The CDR3 sequence is 15 residues long. The germline CDR1 and CDR2 sequences are SGHRS and YFSETQ. The CDR3 here is CASSSWPRIGNEQFF. For the CDR3, the DNA is TGCGCCAGCAGCTCCTGGCCCCGAATCGGCAATGAGCAGTTCTTC.

This clonotype was detected only a few times. CDR3 in amino acids: CASRRTGTHEQFF. DNA of the CDR3: TGTGCCAGCAGGCGAACCGGGACCCATGAGCAGTTCTTC. The rearrangement uses TRBV12-3 or TRBV12-4 and TRBJ2-1, with D perhaps assigned TRBD1 or TRBD2 (5 bases each). Deletions cut 6 bases from V and 8 bases from J, with 14 bases between. The CDR3 spans 13 residues.

This clonotype was seen many times. The chain combines TRBV12-3 or TRBV12-4 with TRBJ2-7, with D uncertain. The CDR3 has 15 amino acids. V was trimmed by 3 bases and J by 3 bases, leaving 15 bases between them. CDR3 DNA: TGTGCCAGCAGTTTGGGCAGTAACGGAATCTACGAGCAGTACTTC. Residues: CASSLGSNGIYEQYF.

This clonotype was seen more than once but under ten times. The rearrangement links TRBV15 to TRBJ2-7; TRBD1 might be the D (6 bases). Trimming left V 8 bases short and J 3 bases short, with 17 bases between. The CDR3 runs to 14 residues. Germline V gives CDR1 LNHNV, CDR2 YYDKDF (reference sequence). CDR3 amino acids: CATSVNRVSYEQYF. The CDR3 DNA follows: TGTGCCACCTCCGTGAACAGGGTAAGCTACGAGCAGTACTTC.

The V call is TRBV5-1, the J call TRBJ2-2; TRBD2 matches 8 bases. Germline CDR1 is SGHRS and CDR2 is YFSETQ. The CDR3 has 16 residues. V was clipped by 3 bases and J by 3 bases; unmatched bases: 7. CDR3 sequence reads: CASSSLAGGDTGELFF. The CDR3 nucleotides are TGCGCCAGCAGCTCCTTGGCGGGAGGAGACACCGGGGAGCTGTTTTTT.

The table lists this clonotype with many counts. The junction shows a germline mismatch at one end, possibly a read error. CDR3 region: CASSTRYTGELFF. Here the CDR3 DNA reads TGTGCTAGCAGCACTAGATATACCGGGGAGCTGTTTTTT. V usage is TRBV7-7 and J usage is TRBJ2-2; TRBD2 might be the D (5 bases). CDR3 length equals 13 residues. Germline-derived CDR1 and CDR2 are SSHAT and FNYEAQ (reference sequence).

This clonotype was recorded many times. This chain links TRBV6-5 with TRBJ2-7, with D perhaps TRBD1 (5 bases). Trimming took 2 bases from V and 2 from J, leaving 10 bases between them. CDR3 length: 14 amino acids. CDR1 and CDR2 from the germline V gene are MNHEY and SVGAGI. The CDR3 DNA is TGTGCCAGCAGTTACACACCAGGGCCCTACGAGCAGTACTTC. Protein sequence: CASSYTPGPYEQYF.

J is TRBJ2-7 and V is TRBV20-1, with unresolved D. Germline lookup yields CDR1 DFQATT and CDR2 SNEGSKA (reference sequence). The CDR3 has 15 amino acids. V lost 6 bases, J lost 2 bases, and 20 bases lay in between. Here the CDR3 reads CSAERRRNAPYEQYF. The CDR3 region has the DNA TGCAGTGCCGAAAGACGGCGGAATGCCCCCTACGAGCAGTACTTC.

This chain links TRBV12-3 or TRBV12-4 with TRBJ1-1; D is undetermined. V lost 3 bases to trimming and J lost 4 bases, with 9 bases between them. This CDR3 region has 13 residues. The CDR3 DNA follows: TGTGCCAGCAGTTTCAATGGGGTCACTGAAGCTTTCTTT. As protein: CASSFNGVTEAFF.

A few counts support this clonotype. The chain is built from TRBV27 and TRBJ2-3; no clear D. This CDR3 has 13 amino acids. Germline CDR1 and CDR2: MNHEY and SMNVEV (reference sequence). Trimming stripped 6 bases from V and 5 bases from J, with 12 bases between. The CDR3 nucleotides read TGTGCCAGCAGGTCCCCGCTTGGAGATACGCAGTATTTT. This translates into CASRSPLGDTQYF.